This T cell receptor (beta chain) originates from a study of technical replicates of blood from several donors (dated by TCRdb to about 2017). The method behind the library was the immunoSEQ multiplex PCR assay. TCRdb holds this immuneACCESS table with in-frame rearrangements only. Some clones are missing; in checked studies, unresolved V genes explain under half, and the rest has no known cause. The table for this sample lists around 76,000 clones; roughly 92% of them were counted only once. 0.41% of the sample is taken by the ten largest. Trimming accounts for 2 bases at V and 10 bases at J, while the number of junction bases matched to no gene is 9. Looking up the germline V gene yields CDR1 MNHEY and CDR2 SVGAGI. The CDR3 numbers 15 residues from cysteine through phenylalanine. Solely the CDR3 DNA is kept, with 45 bases framed from the first base. About this clone itself: The antigen it binds to is not known. Per-nucleotide qualities are absent, and no much larger clonotype sits a single base away.

The rearranged segments are TRBV6-5 and TRBJ2-1; 9 nucleotides in the junction match TRBD2. Source material: T cells isolated from PBMCs. The clonotype comes from a human donor in good health. This receptor has the CDR3 CASSYRPRTSDEQFF. Here is the DNA: TGTGCCAGCAGTTACCGTCCTAGGACTAGCGACGAGCAGTTCTTC.